The entry below describes one T cell receptor (beta chain). The CDR3 is made up of 18 amino acids. Germline CDR1 reads MDHEN; CDR2 reads SYDVKM. J lost 4 bases, V lost 2 bases, and 15 bases had no gene match. The entry originates in a study of blood T cell repertoires in COVID-19. Study overall: COVID-19 samples, acute and convalescent, were from the United States, Italy and Spain. The cDNA or gDNA used as material had been derived from T cells, B-cell-depleted T cells, or PBMCs.

Authors' data handling: The authors estimated nucleated cell counts from reference gene primer amplification. Assay used: immunoSEQ multiplex PCR; TCRdb lists only in-frame clones, some missing. That table supplies the V and J calls and clone size; D and trimming were determined from the DNA. The data show approximately 130,000 clones, with more than 65% seen just once and 20% to 25% held by the top ten. This receptor was identified in a human donor in a cohort sampled during active COVID-19. The genes are TRBV28 and TRBJ2-3; TRBD2 agrees at 7 bases. What was sequenced was peripheral blood. The CDR3 protein is CASSLGRWGGRGADTQYF. CDR3 bases: TGTGCCAGCAGTTTAGGACGTTGGGGCGGGAGAGGCGCAGATACGCAGTATTTT.